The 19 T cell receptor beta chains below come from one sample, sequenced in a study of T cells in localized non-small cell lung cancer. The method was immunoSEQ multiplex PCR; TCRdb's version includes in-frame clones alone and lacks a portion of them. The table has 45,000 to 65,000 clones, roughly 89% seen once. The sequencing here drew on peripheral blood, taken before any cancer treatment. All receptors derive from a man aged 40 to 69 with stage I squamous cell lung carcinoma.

The CDR3 spells CSVGPRGHIGENEQFF. DNA of the CDR3: TGCAGCGTGGGCCCCCGGGGGCATATAGGTGAGAATGAGCAGTTCTTC. The rearrangement uses TRBV29-1 and TRBJ2-1, with D perhaps being TRBD1 or TRBD2 (6 bases each). Germline V gene lookup returns CDR1 SQVTM and CDR2 ANQGSEA. Deletions cut 6 bases from V and 7 bases from J, with 25 bases between. The CDR3 is 16 residues long.

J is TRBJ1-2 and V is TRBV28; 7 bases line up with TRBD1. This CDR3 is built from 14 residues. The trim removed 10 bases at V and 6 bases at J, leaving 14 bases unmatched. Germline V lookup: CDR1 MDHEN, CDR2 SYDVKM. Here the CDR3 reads CATKLTGERNGYTF. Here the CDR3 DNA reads TGTGCCACTAAGCTCACAGGGGAGAGGAATGGCTACACCTTC.

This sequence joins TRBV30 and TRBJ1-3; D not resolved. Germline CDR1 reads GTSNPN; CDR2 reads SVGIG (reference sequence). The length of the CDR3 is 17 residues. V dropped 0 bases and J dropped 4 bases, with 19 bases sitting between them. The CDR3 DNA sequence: TGTGCCTGGAGTGTAACGGGCCCTACTTTCCCGGGAAACACCATATATTTT. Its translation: CAWSVTGPTFPGNTIYF.

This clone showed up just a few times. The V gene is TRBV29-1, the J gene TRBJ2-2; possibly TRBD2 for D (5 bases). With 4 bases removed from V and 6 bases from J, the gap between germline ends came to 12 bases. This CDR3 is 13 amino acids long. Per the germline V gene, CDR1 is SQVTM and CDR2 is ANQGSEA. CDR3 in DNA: TGCAGCGTTGGCGGGTCCTTCCCCGGGGAGCTGTTTTTT. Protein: CSVGGSFPGELFF.

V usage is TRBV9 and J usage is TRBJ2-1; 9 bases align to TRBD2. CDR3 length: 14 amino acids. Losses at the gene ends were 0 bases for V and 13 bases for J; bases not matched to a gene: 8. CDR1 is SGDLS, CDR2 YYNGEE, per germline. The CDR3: CASSVELAGLPQFF. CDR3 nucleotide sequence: TGTGCCAGCAGCGTAGAACTAGCGGGCCTCCCCCAGTTCTTC.

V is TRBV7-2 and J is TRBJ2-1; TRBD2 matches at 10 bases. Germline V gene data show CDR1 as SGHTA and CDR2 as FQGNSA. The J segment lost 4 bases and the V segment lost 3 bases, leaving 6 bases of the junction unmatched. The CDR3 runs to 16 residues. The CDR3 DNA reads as TGTGCCAGCAGCTTGGGTACTAGCGGGAAATACAATGAGCAGTTCTTC. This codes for CASSLGTSGKYNEQFF.

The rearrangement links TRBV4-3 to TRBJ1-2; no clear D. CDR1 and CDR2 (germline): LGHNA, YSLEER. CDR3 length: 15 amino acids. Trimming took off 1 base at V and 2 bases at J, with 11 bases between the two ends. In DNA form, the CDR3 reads TGCGCCAGCAGCCAAGTTCCGGGTGGGAACTATGGCTACACCTTC. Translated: CASSQVPGGNYGYTF.

CDR3 DNA: TGTGCCAGTAGTATTATAAGGAGGGGCGTAGGTCAGCCCCAGCATTTT. Translation: CASSIIRRGVGQPQHF. This chain uses TRBV19 with TRBJ1-5; possible D gene TRBD1, 5 bases. Trimming pared 3 bases from V and 6 bases from J, leaving 18 bases between. The CDR3 extends over 16 amino acids. CDR1 and CDR2 from the germline V gene are LNHDA and SQIVND (reference sequence).

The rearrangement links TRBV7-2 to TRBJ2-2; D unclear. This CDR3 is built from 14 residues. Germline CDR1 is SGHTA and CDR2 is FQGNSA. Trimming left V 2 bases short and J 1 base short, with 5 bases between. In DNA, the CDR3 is TGTGCCAGCAGCTTACAGCAGAACACCGGGGAGCTGTTTTTT. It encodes CASSLQQNTGELFF.

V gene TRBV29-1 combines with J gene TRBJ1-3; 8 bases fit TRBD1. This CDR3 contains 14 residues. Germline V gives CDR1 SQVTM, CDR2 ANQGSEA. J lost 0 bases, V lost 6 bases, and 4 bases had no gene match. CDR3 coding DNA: TGCAGCGTGGACAGGGATCGCTCTGGAAACACCATATATTTT. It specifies CSVDRDRSGNTIYF.

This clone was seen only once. The CDR3 spells CASSPNSGRENTGELFF. The CDR3 nucleotides are TGTGCCAGCAGCCCTAATAGCGGGAGGGAGAACACCGGGGAGCTGTTTTTT. V gene TRBV9 combines with J gene TRBJ2-2; 11 nucleotides agree with TRBD2. The CDR3 covers 17 residues. Germline CDR1 and CDR2: SGDLS and YYNGEE. The trim removed 4 bases at V and 1 base at J, leaving 6 bases unmatched.

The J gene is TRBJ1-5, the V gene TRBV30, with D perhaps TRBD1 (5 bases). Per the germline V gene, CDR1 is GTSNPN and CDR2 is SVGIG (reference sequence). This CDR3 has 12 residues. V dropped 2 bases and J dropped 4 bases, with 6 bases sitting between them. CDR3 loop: CAWSSGNQPQHF. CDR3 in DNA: TGTGCCTGGAGTTCAGGGAATCAGCCCCAGCATTTT.

The CDR3 bases are TGTGCCAGCAGTCCTCTGACAGGGCGGGAGGAAAAACTGTTTTTT. Translated: CASSPLTGREEKLFF. This chain joins TRBV2 and TRBJ1-4; 7 positions agree with TRBD1. The CDR3 consists of 15 residues. V dropped 5 bases and J dropped 8; count of bases not matched to a gene: 11. Per germline, CDR1 SNHLY and CDR2 FYNNEI. Using reference TRBV2 and TRBJ1-4 for the parts outside the CDR3, the full variable domain is EPEVTQTPSHQVTQMGQEVILRCVPISNHLYFYWYRQILGQKVEFLVSFYNNEISEKSEIFDDQFSVERPDGSNFTLKIRSTKLEDSAMYFCASSPLTGREEKLFFGSGTQLSVL.

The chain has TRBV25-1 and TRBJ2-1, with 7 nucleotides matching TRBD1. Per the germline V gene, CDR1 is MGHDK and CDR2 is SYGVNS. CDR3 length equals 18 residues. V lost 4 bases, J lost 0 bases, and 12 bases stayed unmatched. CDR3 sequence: CASSGRDSLRSSYNEQFF. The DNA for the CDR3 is TGTGCCAGCAGTGGTAGGGACAGTCTCCGTTCCTCCTACAATGAGCAGTTCTTC.

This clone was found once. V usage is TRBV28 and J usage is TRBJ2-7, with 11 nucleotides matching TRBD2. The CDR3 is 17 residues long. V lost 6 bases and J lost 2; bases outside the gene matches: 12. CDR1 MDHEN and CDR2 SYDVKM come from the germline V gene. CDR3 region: CASRVLAGGTGPYEQYF. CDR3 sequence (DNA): TGTGCCAGCAGGGTCCTAGCGGGAGGAACCGGGCCCTACGAGCAGTACTTC.

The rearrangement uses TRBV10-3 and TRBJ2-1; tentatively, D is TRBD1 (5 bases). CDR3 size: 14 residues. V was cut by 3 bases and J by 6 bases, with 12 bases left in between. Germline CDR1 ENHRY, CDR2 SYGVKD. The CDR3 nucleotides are TGTGCCATCAGTGAAGTAGGGGCGTTCAATGAGCAGTTCTTC. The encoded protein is CAISEVGAFNEQFF.

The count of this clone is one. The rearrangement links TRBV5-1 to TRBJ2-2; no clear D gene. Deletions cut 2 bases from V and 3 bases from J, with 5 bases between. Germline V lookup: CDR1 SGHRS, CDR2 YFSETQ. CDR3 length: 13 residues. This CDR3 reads CASSFTDTGELFF. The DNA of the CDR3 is TGCGCCAGCAGCTTCACGGACACCGGGGAGCTGTTTTTT.

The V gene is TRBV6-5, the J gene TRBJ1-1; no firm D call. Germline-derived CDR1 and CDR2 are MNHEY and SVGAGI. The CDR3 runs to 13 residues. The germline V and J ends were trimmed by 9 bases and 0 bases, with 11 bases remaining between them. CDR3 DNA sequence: TGTGCCAGTTGGGCTACCATGAACACTGAAGCTTTCTTT. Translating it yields CASWATMNTEAFF.

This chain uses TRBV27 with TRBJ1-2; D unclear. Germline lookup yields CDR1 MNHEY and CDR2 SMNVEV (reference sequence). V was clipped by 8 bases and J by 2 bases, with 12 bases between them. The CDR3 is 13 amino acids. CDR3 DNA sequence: TGTGCCAGCGGGAAGACATCAAACTATGGCTACACCTTC. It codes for CASGKTSNYGYTF.